This TCR beta chain comes out of a study of CD8 T cells in ankylosing spondylitis. This clonotype has only a few counts. What it binds is unknown. V lost 1 base, J lost 5 bases, and 9 bases stayed unmatched. Germline V CDR1 and CDR2: SGHTA, FQGNSA. The CDR3 has 16 amino acids. Overall study findings and caveats: One TCR beta motif, made up of eight or nine highly homologous variants, appeared characteristic of ankylosing spondylitis blood.

TCRdb re-called the 5' RACE reads with MiXCR, one entry per CDR3 protein. Here the sample spans fewer than 500,000 distinct CDR3 sequences, roughly 25% being singletons. The sequence came from a male donor with ankylosing spondylitis. Specimen: blood, either unsorted or a sorted T cell fraction (not recorded which). This rearrangement joins TRBV7-2 to TRBJ2-5; TRBD2 matches at 8 bases. CDR3 sequence (DNA): TGTGCCAGCAGCTTAGACGTGGCGGGAGGCGTGGAGACCCAGTACTTC. Protein: CASSLDVAGGVETQYF.